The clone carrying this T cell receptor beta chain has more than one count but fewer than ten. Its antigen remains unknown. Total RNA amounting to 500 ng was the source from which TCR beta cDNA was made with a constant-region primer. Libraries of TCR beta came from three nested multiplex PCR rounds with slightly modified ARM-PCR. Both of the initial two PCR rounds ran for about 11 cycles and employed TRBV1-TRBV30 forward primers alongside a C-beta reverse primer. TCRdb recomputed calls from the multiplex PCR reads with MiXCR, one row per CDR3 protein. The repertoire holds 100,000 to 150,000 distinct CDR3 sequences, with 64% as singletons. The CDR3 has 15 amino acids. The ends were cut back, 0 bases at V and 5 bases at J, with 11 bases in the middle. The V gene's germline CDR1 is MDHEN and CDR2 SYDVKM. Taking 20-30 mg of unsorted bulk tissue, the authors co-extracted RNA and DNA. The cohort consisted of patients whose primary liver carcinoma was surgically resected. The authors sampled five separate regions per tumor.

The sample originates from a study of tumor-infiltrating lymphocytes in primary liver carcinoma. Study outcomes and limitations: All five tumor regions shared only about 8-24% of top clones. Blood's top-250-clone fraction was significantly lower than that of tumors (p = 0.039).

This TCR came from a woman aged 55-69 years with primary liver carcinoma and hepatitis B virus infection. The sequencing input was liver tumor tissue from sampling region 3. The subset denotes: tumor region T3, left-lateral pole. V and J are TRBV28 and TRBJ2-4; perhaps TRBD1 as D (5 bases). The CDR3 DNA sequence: TGTGCCAGCAGTTTATGGAAGGGCAGGGAAAACATTCAGTACTTC. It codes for CASSLWKGRENIQYF.